Described below is a single T cell receptor (beta chain) sequence and its context. The antigen remains undetermined. This sequence may be a read error, since a much larger clone differs from it by one base. These data are taken from a study of blood T cells in healthy people across ages. The CDR3 is 16 residues long. With 0 bases removed from V and 3 bases from J, the gap between germline ends came to 11 bases. CDR1 LNHNV and CDR2 YYDKDF come from the germline V gene (reference sequence). Study-wide points: Fewer expanded clones and more diversity marked long-lived versus aged donors. Age advanced and TCR beta diversity per million T cells fell, roughly linearly. It was held that diversity estimates obtained from one million T cells represented underestimates.

Combining a sample-barcoded 5' primer with a J-beta primer mix, a second PCR ran for roughly 6 to 11 cycles. Unique molecular identifiers of 12 random nucleotides labeled each cDNA. Each CDR3 protein gets one entry after TCRdb re-called the 5' RACE reads with MiXCR. The repertoire holds 850,000 or so distinct CDR3 sequences, with around 26% as singletons. The clonotype was recovered from a woman of 80 years or more in good health. The chain uses TRBV15 and TRBJ2-2; tentative D call: TRBD2 (5 bases). The material sequenced was blood. CDR3 DNA sequence: TGTGCCACCAGCAGAGATCGGGGAGCGGACACCGGGGAGCTGTTTTTT. Residues: CATSRDRGADTGELFF.